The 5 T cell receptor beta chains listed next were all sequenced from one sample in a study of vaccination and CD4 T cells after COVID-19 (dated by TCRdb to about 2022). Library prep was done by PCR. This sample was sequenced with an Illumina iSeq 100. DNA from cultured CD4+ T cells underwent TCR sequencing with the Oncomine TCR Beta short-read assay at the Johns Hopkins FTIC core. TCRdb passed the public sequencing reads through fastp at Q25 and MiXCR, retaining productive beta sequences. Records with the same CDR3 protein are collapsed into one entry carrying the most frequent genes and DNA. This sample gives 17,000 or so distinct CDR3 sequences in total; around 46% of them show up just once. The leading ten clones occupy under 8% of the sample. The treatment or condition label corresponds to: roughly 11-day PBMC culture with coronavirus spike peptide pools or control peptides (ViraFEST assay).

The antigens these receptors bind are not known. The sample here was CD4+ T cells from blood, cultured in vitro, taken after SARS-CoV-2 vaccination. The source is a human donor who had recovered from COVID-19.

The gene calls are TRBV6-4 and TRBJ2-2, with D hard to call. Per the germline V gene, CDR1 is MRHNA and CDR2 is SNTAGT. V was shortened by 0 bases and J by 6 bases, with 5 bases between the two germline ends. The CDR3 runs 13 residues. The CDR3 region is CASSDSSAGELFF. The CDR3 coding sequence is TGTGCCAGCAGTGACTCCAGCGCCGGGGAGCTGTTTTTT.

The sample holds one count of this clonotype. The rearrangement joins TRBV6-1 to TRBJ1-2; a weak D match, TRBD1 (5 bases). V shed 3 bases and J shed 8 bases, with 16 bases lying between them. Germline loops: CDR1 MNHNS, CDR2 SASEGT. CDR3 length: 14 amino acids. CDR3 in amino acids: CASSDPDRYQGYTF. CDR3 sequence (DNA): TGTGCCAGCAGTGACCCCGACAGATACCAGGGCTACACCTTC.

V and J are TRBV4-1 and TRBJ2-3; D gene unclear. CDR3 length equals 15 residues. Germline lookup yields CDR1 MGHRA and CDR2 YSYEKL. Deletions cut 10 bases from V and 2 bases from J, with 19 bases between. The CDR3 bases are TGCGCCACCGGAAGTAGCAACCGCTTCACAGATACGCAGTATTTT. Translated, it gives CATGSSNRFTDTQYF.

Here the CDR3 DNA reads TGTGCCAGCTCACCCTTCCAGGGAGGGAACACTGAAGCTTTCTTT. It specifies CASSPFQGGNTEAFF. The J gene is TRBJ1-1, the V gene TRBV18; D possibly corresponds to TRBD1 (5 bases). Trimming removed 3 bases at V and 1 base at J, with 12 bases between. Germline assignment: CDR1 KGHSH and CDR2 LQKENI. The CDR3 runs 15 residues.

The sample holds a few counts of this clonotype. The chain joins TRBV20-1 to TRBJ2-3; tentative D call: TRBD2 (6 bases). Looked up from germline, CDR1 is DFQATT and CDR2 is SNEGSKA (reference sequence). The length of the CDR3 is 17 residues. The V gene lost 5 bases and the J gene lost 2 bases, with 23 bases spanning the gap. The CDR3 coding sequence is TGCAGTGCTCACTCCGAGGACGGGAGTTGGGTCACAGATACGCAGTATTTT. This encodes CSAHSEDGSWVTDTQYF.